This record covers a single T cell receptor beta chain. Its antigen remains unidentified. This CDR3 is 15 amino acids long. V shed 5 bases and J 5 bases; nucleotides not matched to a gene: 8. Germline CDR1 reads MNHNY; CDR2 reads SVGAGI (reference sequence). This sample was taken from a study of cytotoxic CD8 clonotypes in ibrutinib-treated CLL. Study background: Of the patients, about a dozen were relapsed/refractory, roughly 15 treatment-naive and 17 to 18 IGHV unmutated. Regarding the study as a whole: Before falling back toward baseline at progression, clonality had risen at the time of ibrutinib response.

Using immunoSEQ multiplex PCR, the repertoire was profiled, and TCRdb retains in-frame clones only, with some absent. Of tens of thousands of clones in the sample, 45% to 55% were seen once. For TCR beta libraries, approximately 2 micrograms of genomic DNA were obtained from cryopreserved PBMCs. This TCR came from a human donor with chronic lymphocytic leukemia. V is TRBV6-6 and J is TRBJ2-7, with TRBD1 matching over 11 bases. The sequences come from PBMCs, collected after 12 months of ibrutinib treatment. The CDR3 sequence: CASSQAGTGGHEQYF. In nucleotides, the CDR3 is TGTGCCAGCAGTCAGGCCGGGACAGGGGGTCACGAGCAGTACTTC.